This TCR beta chain originates from a study of blood T cell repertoires in COVID-19. Study-level background: Italy, Spain and the United States were the sources of the convalescent and acute COVID-19 samples. Sources were T cells, B-cell-depleted T cells, or PBMCs; the material itself was cDNA or gDNA.

The CDR3 contains 14 residues. V was shortened by 6 bases and J by 5 bases, with 14 bases between the two germline ends. Germline V gives CDR1 SNHLY, CDR2 FYNNEI. As originally analysed: Counts of nucleated cells, estimated from reference gene primer amplification, were obtained. The method was immunoSEQ multiplex PCR; TCRdb's version includes in-frame clones alone and lacks a portion of them. D and trimming were read from the DNA, whereas the V and J calls and clone size are those reported in that table. The profile covers over 70,000 clones, with nearly 90% appearing a single time and 3.5% to 5% taken by the ten largest. In this sample, this clone turned up a few times.

This TCR was recovered from a woman older than 75 with active or convalescent COVID-19. The sequencing input was peripheral blood. The chain is built from TRBV2 and TRBJ1-5, with a possible D match to TRBD1 (6 bases). The CDR3 DNA reads TGTGCCAGCAGCGTTGACAGGATTTATCAGCCCCAGCATTTT. Protein sequence: CASSVDRIYQPQHF. Supplemented by reference TRBV2 and TRBJ1-5, the full variable domain reads EPEVTQTPSHQVTQMGQEVILRCVPISNHLYFYWYRQILGQKVEFLVSFYNNEISEKSEIFDDQFSVERPDGSNFTLKIRSTKLEDSAMYFCASSVDRIYQPQHFGDGTRLSIL.